A selection of T cell receptor beta chains follows, all from one sample in a study of T cells in Graves' hyperthyroidism and ophthalmopathy. TCRdb processed the multiplex PCR reads anew with MiXCR; each CDR3 protein has one entry. The repertoire consists of about 350,000 distinct CDR3 sequences, with around 18% occurring once and the leading ten covering 15%. Sample: blood. These receptors were collected from a woman between 35 and 50 years old with Graves' ophthalmopathy. The CDR3 runs from the conserved cysteine through the conserved F or W. Fields, in order: V gene, J gene, CDR3 length, D gene, clone size, CDR3 DNA, CDR3 protein. D genes are given only for firm matches. A row's size may be missing; if present it is once, few, many or a size class.

v_gene: TRBV4-1; j_gene: TRBJ2-5; len: 15; d_gene: NA; abundance: many; CDR3nt: TGCGCCAGCAGCCACTTACTAGGGGGTACGGAGACCCAGTACTTC; CDR3aa: CASSHLLGGTETQYF
v_gene: TRBV28; j_gene: TRBJ2-7; len: 12; d_gene: NA; abundance: many; CDR3nt: TGTGCCAGCAGTTTGGGGATTTTCGAGCAGTACTTC; CDR3aa: CASSLGIFEQYF
v_gene: TRBV7-9; j_gene: TRBJ1-2; len: 15; d_gene: TRBD1; abundance: many; CDR3nt: TGTGCCAGCAGCTTGGGACAGGGAGGAAGTATTGGCTACACCTTC; CDR3aa: CASSLGQGGSIGYTF
v_gene: TRBV6-2/TRBV6-3; j_gene: TRBJ2-7; len: 14; d_gene: TRBD1; abundance: NA; CDR3nt: TGTGCCAGCAGGACCGGGACAGGGATTTACGAGCAGTACTTC; CDR3aa: CASRTGTGIYEQYF
v_gene: TRBV4-3; j_gene: TRBJ2-1; len: 18; d_gene: NA; abundance: few; CDR3nt: TGCGCCAGCAGCCAAGATGGGGAGCTGGGGTGGACGACCAATGAGCAGTTCTTC; CDR3aa: CASSQDGELGWTTNEQFF
v_gene: TRBV15; j_gene: TRBJ2-5; len: 13; d_gene: NA; abundance: few; CDR3nt: TGTGCCACCAGCAGAGACAAGGGGGAGACCCAGTACTTC; CDR3aa: CATSRDKGETQYF
v_gene: TRBV14; j_gene: TRBJ2-7; len: 14; d_gene: NA; abundance: many; CDR3nt: TGTGCCAGCAGCCAGAGGCGGTTATCCTACGAGCAGTACTTC; CDR3aa: CASSQRRLSYEQYF
v_gene: TRBV5-1; j_gene: TRBJ2-2; len: 16; d_gene: NA; abundance: few; CDR3nt: TGCGCCAGCAGCTTGGCGGGTGTTCTAGTTCCCGGGGAGCTGTTTTTT; CDR3aa: CASSLAGVLVPGELFF
v_gene: TRBV6-2/TRBV6-3; j_gene: TRBJ2-7; len: 19; d_gene: TRBD2; abundance: once; CDR3nt: TGTGCCAGCAAACCCCTGGGACTAGCGGGAGGGATATCGAACTACGAGCAGTACTTC; CDR3aa: CASKPLGLAGGISNYEQYF
v_gene: TRBV2; j_gene: TRBJ1-6; len: 16; d_gene: NA; abundance: many; CDR3nt: TGTGCCAGCATGGATCAACAGGGAGCCTATAATTCACCCCTCCACTTT; CDR3aa: CASMDQQGAYNSPLHF
v_gene: TRBV28; j_gene: TRBJ1-1; len: 15; d_gene: NA; abundance: many; CDR3nt: TGTGCCAGCAGTTTATTCGGAGAACTGAACACTGAAGCTTTCTTT; CDR3aa: CASSLFGELNTEAFF
v_gene: TRBV28; j_gene: TRBJ1-3; len: 14; d_gene: TRBD1; abundance: many; CDR3nt: TGTGCCAGCAGTTCAACAGGGGCGGGAAACACCATATATTTT; CDR3aa: CASSSTGAGNTIYF
v_gene: TRBV4-2; j_gene: TRBJ2-7; len: 14; d_gene: NA; abundance: many; CDR3nt: TGTGCCAGCAGCCAATACACTAGCTTTTACGAGCAGTACTTC; CDR3aa: CASSQYTSFYEQYF
v_gene: TRBV4-1; j_gene: TRBJ1-1; len: 15; d_gene: NA; abundance: NA; CDR3nt: TGCGCCAGCAGCCGAGATCCCAGGGTTAGCACTGAAGCTTTCTTT; CDR3aa: CASSRDPRVSTEAFF
v_gene: TRBV7-2; j_gene: TRBJ2-5; len: 16; d_gene: TRBD2; abundance: many; CDR3nt: TGTGCCAGCAGCCCCTTTAAGGGAGCGGGAGCAGGGACCCAGTACTTC; CDR3aa: CASSPFKGAGAGTQYF
v_gene: TRBV6-5; j_gene: TRBJ2-7; len: 13; d_gene: NA; abundance: many; CDR3nt: TGTGCCAGCAGTTACAAGGGGGACGGGGAGCAGTACTTC; CDR3aa: CASSYKGDGEQYF
v_gene: TRBV20-1; j_gene: TRBJ2-7; len: 14; d_gene: TRBD1; abundance: many; CDR3nt: TGCAGTGCTAGAGATGTGCAGGGGGCTGGCGAGCAGTACTTC; CDR3aa: CSARDVQGAGEQYF
v_gene: TRBV10-1; j_gene: TRBJ1-5; len: 13; d_gene: NA; abundance: NA; CDR3nt: TGCGCCAGCAGTGGTGGGGCGGGCCAGCCCCAGCGTTTT; CDR3aa: CASSGGAGQPQRF
v_gene: TRBV5-1; j_gene: TRBJ1-2; len: 12; d_gene: NA; abundance: NA; CDR3nt: TGCGCCAGCAGCGTGACGGGGTCCGGCTACACCTTC; CDR3aa: CASSVTGSGYTF
v_gene: TRBV6-1; j_gene: TRBJ1-5; len: 15; d_gene: NA; abundance: NA; CDR3nt: TGTGCCAGCAGTGAATGGGGGAAGGGCAATCAGCCCCAGCATTTT; CDR3aa: CASSEWGKGNQPQHF
v_gene: TRBV24-1; j_gene: TRBJ2-5; len: 16; d_gene: TRBD2; abundance: NA; CDR3nt: TGTGCCACCAGTGACCTGGGACTAGCGGGAGTTGAGACCCAGTACTTC; CDR3aa: CATSDLGLAGVETQYF
v_gene: TRBV28; j_gene: TRBJ1-1; len: 13; d_gene: TRBD1; abundance: many; CDR3nt: TGTGCCAGCAGTTCCCAGACAGGGCAAGAAGCTTTCTTT; CDR3aa: CASSSQTGQEAFF
v_gene: TRBV4-3; j_gene: TRBJ1-3; len: 17; d_gene: NA; abundance: many; CDR3nt: TGCGCCAGCAGCCAAGCCCTAAGTGGAGGCTCTGGAAACACCATATATTTT; CDR3aa: CASSQALSGGSGNTIYF
v_gene: TRBV5-8; j_gene: TRBJ2-7; len: 14; d_gene: TRBD2; abundance: once; CDR3nt: TGTGCCAGCAGTGAATGGTCGGGGGGCTACGAGCAGTACTTC; CDR3aa: CASSEWSGGYEQYF
v_gene: TRBV5-5; j_gene: TRBJ1-1; len: 15; d_gene: NA; abundance: many; CDR3nt: TGTGCCAGCAGCTTGGAAACAGGCCGGTGGGCTGAAGCTTTCTTT; CDR3aa: CASSLETGRWAEAFF
v_gene: TRBV6-1; j_gene: TRBJ2-7; len: 13; d_gene: NA; abundance: NA; CDR3nt: TGTGCCAGCCTTAAGTACGGTTCCTACGAGCAGTACTTC; CDR3aa: CASLKYGSYEQYF
v_gene: TRBV12-3/TRBV12-4; j_gene: TRBJ1-2; len: 15; d_gene: NA; abundance: many; CDR3nt: TGTGCCAGCAGTCCCCGGGGCCGAGGATTATATGGCTACACCTTC; CDR3aa: CASSPRGRGLYGYTF
v_gene: TRBV5-1; j_gene: TRBJ1-1; len: 14; d_gene: NA; abundance: once; CDR3nt: TGCGCCAGCAGCCACGGAGGCAAGGACACTGAAGCTTTCTTT; CDR3aa: CASSHGGKDTEAFF
v_gene: TRBV2; j_gene: TRBJ2-2; len: 14; d_gene: TRBD1; abundance: NA; CDR3nt: TGTGCCAGCAGGGGGACAGGGAGTTGGAGGGAGCTGTTTTTT; CDR3aa: CASRGTGSWRELFF
v_gene: TRBV6-1; j_gene: TRBJ1-1; len: 12; d_gene: NA; abundance: NA; CDR3nt: TGTGCCAGCAGTGAAGGGACAGTCAAAGCTTTCTTT; CDR3aa: CASSEGTVKAFF
v_gene: TRBV6-2/TRBV6-3; j_gene: TRBJ1-2; len: 12; d_gene: NA; abundance: NA; CDR3nt: TGTGCCAGCAGTAACCCGGGGGGAGGCTACACCTTC; CDR3aa: CASSNPGGGYTF
v_gene: TRBV6-2/TRBV6-3; j_gene: TRBJ2-7; len: 14; d_gene: TRBD2; abundance: many; CDR3nt: TGTGCCAGCAGTATGGCGGGAGGGCCTCGCGAGCAGTACTTC; CDR3aa: CASSMAGGPREQYF
v_gene: TRBV19; j_gene: TRBJ1-1; len: 14; d_gene: NA; abundance: many; CDR3nt: TGTGCCAGTAGCGAGGGCCAGGCCTACGGCGAAGCTTTCTTT; CDR3aa: CASSEGQAYGEAFF
v_gene: TRBV24-1; j_gene: TRBJ2-7; len: 15; d_gene: NA; abundance: once; CDR3nt: TGTGCCACCAGTGAGTCACAGGGTGGGCGCACCGAGCAGTACTTC; CDR3aa: CATSESQGGRTEQYF
v_gene: TRBV19; j_gene: TRBJ1-6; len: 13; d_gene: NA; abundance: NA; CDR3nt: TGTGCCAGTAGTATAGGCGGGAATTCACCCCTCCACTTT; CDR3aa: CASSIGGNSPLHF
v_gene: TRBV6-5; j_gene: TRBJ2-7; len: 14; d_gene: NA; abundance: many; CDR3nt: TGTGCCAGCAGTTGGGGGGTACCCTCCTACGAGCAGTACTTC; CDR3aa: CASSWGVPSYEQYF
v_gene: TRBV2; j_gene: TRBJ1-2; len: 14; d_gene: TRBD1; abundance: many; CDR3nt: TGTGCCAGCAGTGGCCGACAGGGCTTCTATGGCTACACCTTC; CDR3aa: CASSGRQGFYGYTF
v_gene: TRBV5-1; j_gene: TRBJ2-3; len: 16; d_gene: TRBD2; abundance: many; CDR3nt: TGCGCCAGCAGCTTGGTCCAGCGGGAGAGAGTAGATACGCAGTATTTT; CDR3aa: CASSLVQRERVDTQYF
v_gene: TRBV12-3/TRBV12-4; j_gene: TRBJ1-5; len: 14; d_gene: TRBD1; abundance: NA; CDR3nt: TGTGCCAGCAGACTTGGGACAGGGAATCAGCCCCAGCATTTT; CDR3aa: CASRLGTGNQPQHF
v_gene: TRBV12-3/TRBV12-4; j_gene: TRBJ2-5; len: 13; d_gene: NA; abundance: many; CDR3nt: TGTGCCACCAGCCGGCAGAACCAAGAGACCCAGTACTTC; CDR3aa: CATSRQNQETQYF
v_gene: TRBV20-1; j_gene: TRBJ2-5; len: 15; d_gene: TRBD2; abundance: many; CDR3nt: TGCAGTGCTACCGGACTAGCGGGAGTACGGGAGACCCAGTACTTC; CDR3aa: CSATGLAGVRETQYF
v_gene: TRBV27; j_gene: TRBJ2-6; len: 13; d_gene: NA; abundance: many; CDR3nt: TGTGCCAGCACGGGCCTCGGGGCCAACGTCCTGACTTTC; CDR3aa: CASTGLGANVLTF